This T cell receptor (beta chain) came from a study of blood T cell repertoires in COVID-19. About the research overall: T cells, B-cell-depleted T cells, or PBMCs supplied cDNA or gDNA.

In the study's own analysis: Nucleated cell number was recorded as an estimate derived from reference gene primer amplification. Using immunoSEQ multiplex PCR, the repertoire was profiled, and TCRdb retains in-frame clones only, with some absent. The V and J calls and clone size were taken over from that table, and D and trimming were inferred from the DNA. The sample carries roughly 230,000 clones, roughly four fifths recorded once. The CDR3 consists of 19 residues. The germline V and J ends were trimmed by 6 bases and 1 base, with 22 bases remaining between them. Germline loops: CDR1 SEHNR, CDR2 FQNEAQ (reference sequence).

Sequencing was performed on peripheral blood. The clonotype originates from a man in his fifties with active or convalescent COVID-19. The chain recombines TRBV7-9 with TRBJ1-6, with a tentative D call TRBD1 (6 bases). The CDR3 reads CASRRRGRVPISYNSPLHF. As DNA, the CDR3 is TGTGCCAGCAGGCGTAGGGGGAGGGTTCCAATTTCCTATAATTCACCCCTCCACTTT.